This TCR beta chain derives from a study of CD8 T cell repertoires and HIV-1 epitope variants. Study-wide points: Most of the nine antigen-specific clonotypes appeared cross-reactive to autologous or escape variants. The TAALDMSHF plasma variant had no responses, unlike KF9 (roughly 5 clonotypes) and HW9 (one).

CDR3 size: 16 residues. The V segment lost 1 base and the J segment 0 bases; nucleotides outside the gene matches: 4. Germline values: CDR1 SGHAT, CDR2 FQNNGV. TCRdb's copy holds only in-frame clones and misses some; the assay was immunoSEQ multiplex PCR. The sample yields about 5,000 clones, 65% to 70% seen once. As concerns this clone: Its specificity is not known.

This chain connects TRBV11-2 to TRBJ1-1; the match to TRBD1 covers 8 bases. This receptor was identified in a male donor with HIV. Sample: cultured CD8+ T cells derived from PBMCs. The CDR3 here is CASSLVMGQVNTEAFF. CDR3 DNA: TGTGCCAGCAGCTTAGTAATGGGACAGGTGAACACTGAAGCTTTCTTT.